Shown below are 29 T cell receptor beta chains from a single sample sequenced in a study of monozygotic twins with cystic fibrosis. TCRdb's copy holds only in-frame clones and misses some; the assay was immunoSEQ multiplex PCR. The profile shows around 30,000 clones, 92% of them singletons. The sample comprised blood. All receptors derive from a girl aged 2 to 10 with cystic fibrosis.

The rearrangement uses TRBV21-1 and TRBJ1-3; the D call of TRBD1 is as the table states it, not checked on the DNA. TRBV21-1 is flagged as a pseudogene. The CDR3 loop spans 15 amino acids. Here the CDR3 DNA reads TGTGCCAGCAGCCCCGAAACAGGGAGAAGAAACACCATATATTTT. As protein: CASSPETGRRNTIYF.

The chain has TRBV23-1 and TRBJ2-5; 7 bases agree with TRBD2. TRBV23-1 is labeled an ORF, and its function is uncertain. The CDR3 loop spans 16 amino acids. V lost 2 bases to trimming and J lost 5 bases; unmatched junction nucleotides: 11. CDR3 bases: TGCGCCAGCAGTCAAGCGAGGGATCGGGGAGGGGAGACCCAGTACTTC. As protein: CASSQARDRGGETQYF.

J is TRBJ2-7 and V is TRBV29-1, with 10 bases that match TRBD1. From germline, CDR1 is SQVTM and CDR2 ANQGSEA. With V trimmed by 6 bases and J by 4 bases, 9 bases remained unmatched. This CDR3 is 14 amino acids long. The CDR3 nucleotides are TGCAGCGTGATGAGAGGGGACAGGGGTTACGAGCAGTACTTC. Its protein is CSVMRGDRGYEQYF.

The chain recombines TRBV28 with TRBJ2-7, with 12 nucleotides matching TRBD1. The CDR3 has 16 amino acids. V gave up 6 bases and J gave up 5 bases; unmatched junction bases: 11. The germline CDR1 and CDR2 sequences are MDHEN and SYDVKM. For the CDR3, the DNA is TGTGCCAGCAGCCAAACTCCGGGACAGGGGGCTGACGAGCAGTACTTC. Its translation: CASSQTPGQGADEQYF.

V and J are TRBV10-3 and TRBJ2-1; TRBD2 matches at 11 bases. The CDR3 runs to 16 residues. Losses at the gene ends were 0 bases for V and 5 bases for J; bases not matched to a gene: 3. Germline CDR1 is ENHRY and CDR2 is SYGVKD. The CDR3 reads CAISESIAGGDNEQFF. Here the CDR3 DNA reads TGTGCCATCAGTGAGTCGATAGCGGGAGGGGACAATGAGCAGTTCTTC.

This clone has a single count. J is TRBJ1-1 and V is TRBV6-5, with D perhaps matching TRBD1 (5 bases). The ends were cut back, 6 bases at V and 9 bases at J, with 17 bases in the middle. CDR3 size: 13 residues. Germline values: CDR1 MNHEY, CDR2 SVGAGI. The CDR3, as DNA: TGTGCCAGCAGCCCCCAGGGATTGCCACAAGCTTTCTTT. Its protein product is CASSPQGLPQAFF.

The chain has TRBV19 and TRBJ1-1; D gene ambiguous. CDR1 is LNHDA and CDR2 is SQIVND in the germline V gene (reference sequence). This CDR3 contains 12 residues. Trimming left V 4 bases short and J 3 bases short, with 6 bases between. The CDR3 is CASSTMDTEAFF. The CDR3 DNA reads TGTGCCAGTAGTACCATGGACACTGAAGCTTTCTTT.

This rearrangement joins TRBV30 to TRBJ2-3; 7 bases are shared with TRBD2. Germline V lookup: CDR1 GTSNPN, CDR2 SVGIG (reference sequence). The CDR3 is 12 residues long. V lost 4 bases to trimming and J lost 6 bases; unmatched junction nucleotides: 4. CDR3 sequence reads: CAWTSGGDTQYF. The DNA of the CDR3 is TGTGCCTGGACTTCGGGGGGTGATACGCAGTATTTT.

This chain links TRBV6-1 with TRBJ1-1; no clear D. The CDR3 has 14 amino acids. Germline V lookup: CDR1 MNHNS, CDR2 SASEGT. Deletions cut 5 bases from V and 1 base from J, with 11 bases between. The CDR3 protein is CASSFGRRNTEAFF. The CDR3 DNA reads as TGTGCCAGCAGTTTTGGACGGAGGAACACTGAAGCTTTCTTT.

The chain joins TRBV4-2 to TRBJ2-7, with D maybe TRBD2 (5 bases). The CDR3 runs to 16 residues. V shed 6 bases and J shed 1 base, with 19 bases lying between them. Germline V lookup: CDR1 LGHNA, CDR2 YNFKEQ. For the CDR3, the DNA is TGTGCCAGCAGTCGTGGCGAGGGCCTAGGGTCCTACGAGCAGTACTTC. It is translated as CASSRGEGLGSYEQYF.

The chain couples TRBV10-3 to TRBJ2-6; 8 nucleotides agree with TRBD1. Germline V gene lookup returns CDR1 ENHRY and CDR2 SYGVKD. V shed 4 bases, J shed 0 bases, and the junction held 8 bases outside the gene matches. This CDR3 comprises 18 residues. In DNA, the CDR3 is TGTGCCATCAGTGTTGCCGGGACAGGTGGCTCTGGGGCCAACGTCCTGACTTTC. This gives the protein CAISVAGTGGSGANVLTF.

The chain recombines TRBV5-1 with TRBJ2-5; TRBD2 matches at 12 bases. Looked up from germline, CDR1 is SGHRS and CDR2 is YFSETQ. CDR3 size: 17 residues. After removal of 1 base from V and 1 base from J, the junction contained 5 bases not matched to a gene. For the CDR3, the DNA is TGCGCCAGCAGCTTGCGACTAGCGGGAGATTTCCAAGAGACCCAGTACTTC. It encodes CASSLRLAGDFQETQYF.

The chain combines TRBV7-9 with TRBJ2-5, with D uncertain. CDR3 length equals 11 residues. CDR1 and CDR2 from the germline V gene are SEHNR and FQNEAQ (reference sequence). Trimming took 5 bases from V and 7 from J, leaving 8 bases between them. The CDR3 region has the DNA TGTGCCAGCAGCCCCAGGTTGACCCAGTACTTC. Its protein product is CASSPRLTQYF.

The chain joins TRBV5-1 to TRBJ1-4; no definite D call. From germline, CDR1 is SGHRS and CDR2 YFSETQ. CDR3 length: 14 residues. The ends were cut back, 2 bases at V and 4 bases at J, with 9 bases in the middle. CDR3 DNA: TGCGCCAGCAGCTTTCAGCTTTTTAATGAAAAACTGTTTTTT. Its translation is CASSFQLFNEKLFF. The complete variable domain, with remaining parts taken from reference TRBV5-1 and TRBJ1-4, reads KAGVTQTPRYLIKTRGQQVTLSCSPISGHRSVSWYQQTPGQGLQFLFEYFSETQRNKGNFPGRFSGRQFSNSRSEMNVSTLELGDSALYLCASSFQLFNEKLFFGSGTQLSVL.

The chain uses TRBV19 and TRBJ2-1; D not certain. The CDR3 totals 13 residues. In germline, CDR1 is LNHDA, CDR2 SQIVND (reference sequence). Trimming left V 4 bases short and J 7 bases short, with 11 bases between. This chain's CDR3 is CASSRLVFNEQFF. As DNA, the CDR3 is TGTGCCAGTAGTAGGCTTGTGTTTAATGAGCAGTTCTTC.

The V and J genes are TRBV7-8 and TRBJ1-1, with D uncertain. The CDR3 covers 16 residues. Germline V CDR1 and CDR2: SGHVS, FQNEAQ. Trimming removed 4 bases from V and 0 bases from J, with 15 bases in between. CDR3 nucleotides: TGTGCCAGCAGCTCGAGGGCGGCTATCATGAACACTGAAGCTTTCTTT. Encoded protein: CASSSRAAIMNTEAFF.

This clone has just one count. This chain uses TRBV5-5 with TRBJ2-7; D remains unclear. V was trimmed by 0 bases and J by 3 bases, leaving 13 bases between them. Germline V CDR1 and CDR2: SGHKS, YYEKEE (reference sequence). CDR3 length equals 15 residues. The CDR3 DNA sequence: TGTGCCAGCAGCTTGGGCTTTATTGGTGGCTACGAGCAGTACTTC. The encoded protein is CASSLGFIGGYEQYF.

The CDR3 sequence is CATGAGTEAFF. CDR3 nucleotides: TGTGCCACGGGCGCCGGGACTGAAGCTTTCTTT. V usage is TRBV25-1 and J usage is TRBJ1-1; D ambiguous. The CDR3 is 11 amino acids. The V end lost 10 bases, the J end lost 5 bases, and 11 bases lay between the germline ends. Germline V CDR1 and CDR2: MGHDK, SYGVNS.

The chain couples TRBV30 to TRBJ1-1; 9 nucleotides agree with TRBD1. With V trimmed by 0 bases and J by 5 bases, 1 base remained unmatched. This CDR3 contains 13 residues. Germline assignment: CDR1 GTSNPN and CDR2 SVGIG (reference sequence). The CDR3 sequence: CAWSVDRGTEAFF. DNA of the CDR3: TGTGCCTGGAGTGTTGACAGGGGGACTGAAGCTTTCTTT.

The genes are TRBV7-9 and TRBJ2-6, with D possibly matching TRBD1 (6 bases). Trimming stripped 8 bases from V and 4 bases from J, with 15 bases between. The germline V gene has CDR1 SEHNR and CDR2 FQNEAQ (reference sequence). CDR3 length: 15 residues. The CDR3 DNA sequence: TGTGCCAGCGGGCAGCTGGGGGCCGGGGCCAACGTCCTGACTTTC. Its translation is CASGQLGAGANVLTF.

V usage is TRBV13 and J usage is TRBJ1-1, with unresolved D. Per germline, CDR1 PRHDT and CDR2 FYEKMQ (reference sequence). The ends were cut back, 3 bases at V and 1 base at J, with 12 bases in the middle. The CDR3 extends over 15 amino acids. The CDR3 reads CASSLQELGNTEAFF. The CDR3 bases are TGTGCCAGCAGCTTGCAAGAGTTGGGGAACACTGAAGCTTTCTTT.

The chain carries TRBV11-2 and TRBJ2-7; a possible D gene is TRBD2 (7 bases). The CDR3 totals 16 residues. CDR1 is SGHAT, CDR2 FQNNGV, per germline. V dropped 8 bases and J dropped 4 bases, with 24 bases sitting between them. The CDR3 DNA is TGTGCCAGCCGTAGAGGGGGGGGCAGGGTCGGTTACGAGCAGTACTTC. Amino acids: CASRRGGGRVGYEQYF.

The chain couples TRBV4-3 to TRBJ1-5; D not certain. Between the trimmed V and J ends, which lost 0 bases and 0 bases, there was a span of 15 bases. The CDR3 length is 18 residues. CDR1 and CDR2 from the germline V gene are LGHNA and YSLEER. The CDR3 sequence is CASSQDRNYGLSNQPQHF. In nucleotides, the CDR3 is TGCGCCAGCAGCCAAGATCGGAATTACGGACTTAGCAATCAGCCCCAGCATTTT.

The chain couples TRBV7-9 to TRBJ1-1; D is perhaps TRBD1 (5 bases). V was trimmed by 5 bases and J by 4 bases, leaving 17 bases between them. Germline V gives CDR1 SEHNR, CDR2 FQNEAQ (reference sequence). This CDR3 spans 15 amino acids. The CDR3 spells CASSPRDPRATEAFF. In DNA form, the CDR3 reads TGTGCCAGCAGCCCACGGGACCCTAGGGCCACTGAAGCTTTCTTT. The full variable domain, its missing parts supplied by reference TRBV7-9 and TRBJ1-1, is DTGVSQNPRHKITKRGQNVTFRCDPISEHNRLYWYRQTLGQGPEFLTYFQNEAQLEKSRLLSDRFSAERPKGSFSTLEIQRTEQGDSAMYLCASSPRDPRATEAFFGQGTRLTVV.

The sample holds a few counts of this clone. The rearrangement joins TRBV5-4 to TRBJ1-2; D is unresolved. V gave up 0 bases and J gave up 7 bases, with 10 bases separating them. CDR3 length: 13 residues. CDR1 SGHNT and CDR2 YYREEE come from the germline V gene (reference sequence). The CDR3 reads CASSLEIGGGYTF. The CDR3 region has the DNA TGTGCCAGCAGCTTGGAAATTGGCGGTGGCTACACCTTC.

Concerning this clone itself: An end of the junction differs from the germline gene, which may be a read error. V and J are TRBV2 and TRBJ2-7; D not certain. The CDR3 is made up of 13 amino acids. From germline, CDR1 is SNHLY and CDR2 FYNNEI. CDR3 in DNA: TGTGCCAGCAGCGAAGTCTATAGACACGAGCAGTACTTC. Protein product: CASSEVYRHEQYF. Together with reference TRBV2 and TRBJ2-7, the CDR3 gives the full variable domain: EPEVTQTPSHQVTQMGQEVILRCVPISNHLYFYWYRQILGQKVEFLVSFYNNEISEKSEIFDDQFSVERPDGSNFTLKIRSTKLEDSAMYFCASSEVYRHEQYFGPGTRLTVT.

The chain is built from TRBV15 and TRBJ1-1; D may be TRBD1 (5 bases). Germline lookup yields CDR1 LNHNV and CDR2 YYDKDF (reference sequence). With 1 base removed from V and 1 base from J, the gap between germline ends came to 13 bases. The CDR3 has 16 amino acids. CDR3 sequence reads: CATSRAPPQGNTEAFF. CDR3 coding DNA: TGTGCCACCAGCAGAGCTCCCCCGCAGGGGAACACTGAAGCTTTCTTT.

The chain joins TRBV28 to TRBJ2-2, with D maybe TRBD2 (5 bases). This CDR3 region has 14 residues. Trimming removed 5 bases from V and 2 bases from J, with 9 bases in between. Germline loops: CDR1 MDHEN, CDR2 SYDVKM. The CDR3 sequence is CASSPGINTGELFF. In DNA, the CDR3 is TGTGCCAGCAGTCCCGGGATCAACACCGGGGAGCTGTTTTTT. Using reference TRBV28 and TRBJ2-2 for the parts outside the CDR3, the full variable domain is DVKVTQSSRYLVKRTGEKVFLECVQDMDHENMFWYRQDPGLGLRLIYFSYDVKMKEKGDIPEGYSVSREKKERFSLILESASTNQTSMYLCASSPGINTGELFFGEGSRLTVL.

This clone was seen only a few times. The rearrangement uses TRBV6-1 and TRBJ1-2; D call uncertain. V shed 1 base and J shed 4 bases, with 7 bases lying between them. This CDR3 is 13 amino acids long. Germline values: CDR1 MNHNS, CDR2 SASEGT. This CDR3 reads CASSEGWTYGYTF. The CDR3 DNA reads as TGTGCCAGCAGTGAAGGATGGACCTATGGCTACACCTTC.